Following are 30 T cell receptor beta chains from one sample sequenced in a study of T-cell memory formation after mild COVID-19. One entry per CDR3 protein, called by TCRdb with MiXCR from the 5' RACE reads. The sample has 100,000 or so distinct CDR3 sequences, more than 9.5% seen once. The sequencing sample was made of PBMCs or a T cell subset sorted from them (not recorded which). These receptors were collected from a young man who had mild COVID-19 (a few samples of this study predate the infection). Cell type and time point are not known.

This clonotype was seen repeatedly, ten times or more. The rearrangement uses TRBV7-6 and TRBJ2-3, with a weak D call TRBD2 (6 bases). Germline V gene data show CDR1 as SGHVS and CDR2 as FNYEAQ. The CDR3 contains 16 residues. Trimming removed 1 base at V and 1 base at J, with 12 bases between. CDR3 loop: CASSLGLGGRTDTQYF. CDR3 DNA sequence: TGTGCCAGCAGCTTAGGGTTGGGGGGACGCACAGATACGCAGTATTTT.

J is TRBJ1-5 and V is TRBV2; 9 bases align to TRBD1. Unmatched junction bases numbered 5, after V lost 6 bases and J lost 5 bases. The CDR3 covers 14 residues. Germline V gene data show CDR1 as SNHLY and CDR2 as FYNNEI. The CDR3 sequence: CASRIGQGHQPQHF. The CDR3 nucleotides read TGTGCCAGCAGGATTGGACAGGGGCATCAGCCCCAGCATTTT.

This clonotype came up a few times. The rearrangement joins TRBV19 to TRBJ2-7; 8 bases align to TRBD1. V lost 4 bases to trimming and J lost 7 bases; unmatched junction nucleotides: 9. The CDR3 has 14 residues. CDR1 is LNHDA, CDR2 SQIVND, per germline (reference sequence). This CDR3 reads CASSTDRANEEQYF. CDR3 sequence (DNA): TGTGCCAGTAGTACGGACAGGGCTAATGAGGAGCAGTACTTC. Full variable domain (remainder filled in from reference TRBV19 and TRBJ2-7): DGGITQSPKYLFRKEGQNVTLSCEQNLNHDAMYWYRQDPGQGLRLIYYSQIVNDFQKGDIAEGYSVSREKKESFPLTVTSAQKNPTAFYLCASSTDRANEEQYFGPGTRLTVT.

The J gene is TRBJ1-3, the V gene TRBV6-5; D is unresolved. The CDR3 spans 14 residues. Germline loops: CDR1 MNHEY, CDR2 SVGAGI. The V gene lost 4 bases and the J gene lost 0 bases, with 7 bases spanning the gap. The CDR3 region is CASSSPSSGNTIYF. Written as DNA, the CDR3 is TGTGCCAGCAGTTCGCCGAGCTCTGGAAACACCATATATTTT.

This clonotype was counted a few times. The V and J genes are TRBV6-5 and TRBJ1-5; D not resolved. Between the trimmed V and J ends, which lost 0 bases and 7 bases, there was a span of 7 bases. The germline gives CDR1 MNHEY, CDR2 SVGAGI. The CDR3 is 13 residues long. This chain's CDR3 is CASSYSGRQPQHF. CDR3 nucleotide sequence: TGTGCCAGCAGTTACTCGGGGAGGCAGCCCCAGCATTTT.

The chain recombines TRBV6-2 or TRBV6-3 with TRBJ2-1; 7 nucleotides align to TRBD2. The germline V gene has CDR1 MNHEY and CDR2 SVGEGT. The V segment lost 4 bases and the J segment 4 bases; nucleotides outside the gene matches: 4. This CDR3 region has 14 residues. CDR3 region: CASSLSGGYNEQFF. Here the CDR3 DNA reads TGTGCCAGCAGTTTATCGGGGGGATACAATGAGCAGTTCTTC.

The V gene is TRBV18, the J gene TRBJ2-7, with D possibly TRBD2 on 5 matching bases. The CDR3 is 15 residues long. Germline V gene sequence: CDR1 KGHSH, CDR2 LQKENI. Between the trimmed V and J ends, which lost 1 base and 1 base, there was a span of 11 bases. In DNA form, the CDR3 reads TGTGCCAGCTCACCACAGGCGGGTGAGTCCTACGAGCAGTACTTC. It is translated as CASSPQAGESYEQYF. Combining the CDR3 with reference TRBV18 and TRBJ2-7 gives the whole variable domain NAGVMQNPRHLVRRRGQEARLRCSPMKGHSHVYWYRQLPEEGLKFMVYLQKENIIDESGMPKERFSAEFPKEGPSILRIQQVVRGDSAAYFCASSPQAGESYEQYFGPGTRLTVT.

The gene calls are TRBV7-9 and TRBJ2-7, with TRBD1 matching over 7 bases. V lost 5 bases and J lost 3; bases outside the gene matches: 4. The CDR3 runs to 13 residues. Germline V CDR1 and CDR2: SEHNR, FQNEAQ (reference sequence). For the CDR3, the DNA is TGTGCCAGCAGCCAGGACAGGCGCTACGAGCAGTACTTC. It encodes CASSQDRRYEQYF.

The chain employs TRBV5-1 and TRBJ2-5, with 11 bases lining up with TRBD2. From germline, CDR1 is SGHRS and CDR2 YFSETQ. This CDR3 region has 15 residues. After removal of 4 bases from V and 2 bases from J, the junction contained 4 bases not matched to a gene. The CDR3 reads CASSHLAGGQETQYF. DNA for the CDR3: TGCGCCAGCAGCCACTTAGCGGGGGGGCAAGAGACCCAGTACTTC. Looking up the rest from reference TRBV5-1 and TRBJ2-5 gives the full variable domain: KAGVTQTPRYLIKTRGQQVTLSCSPISGHRSVSWYQQTPGQGLQFLFEYFSETQRNKGNFPGRFSGRQFSNSRSEMNVSTLELGDSALYLCASSHLAGGQETQYFGPGTRLLVL.

This clonotype was seen a few times. As DNA, the CDR3 is TGTGCCAGCAGTTGGAACTTATTAAGACAGGGAATCCCAGATACGCAGTATTTT. Its protein is CASSWNLLRQGIPDTQYF. This chain connects TRBV12-3 or TRBV12-4 to TRBJ2-3; 7 bases map to TRBD1. Trimming removed 4 bases from V and 4 bases from J; junction bases left unmatched: 17. The CDR3 runs to 18 residues.

This clonotype has at least ten counts. The chain uses TRBV7-9 and TRBJ2-1; tentative D call: TRBD1 (5 bases). Germline V gene lookup returns CDR1 SEHNR and CDR2 FQNEAQ (reference sequence). The CDR3 extends over 16 amino acids. Trimming took 5 bases from V and 0 from J, leaving 14 bases between them. The CDR3: CASSPPVTVSYNEQFF. In nucleotides, the CDR3 is TGTGCCAGCAGCCCTCCTGTGACAGTCTCCTACAATGAGCAGTTCTTC.

This clonotype has just a few counts. V and J are TRBV4-1 and TRBJ1-2; D not certain. The V gene lost 0 bases and the J gene lost 3 bases, with 11 bases spanning the gap. CDR3 length equals 15 residues. Germline V CDR1 and CDR2: MGHRA, YSYEKL. CDR3 DNA sequence: TGCGCCAGCAGCCAAGAGCCAGGAAACGACTATGGCTACACCTTC. This gives the protein CASSQEPGNDYGYTF.

In its sample, this clonotype was seen many times. This chain joins TRBV4-2 and TRBJ1-2, with D unclear. This CDR3 spans 14 amino acids. Germline V lookup: CDR1 LGHNA, CDR2 YNFKEQ. Trimming cost V 0 bases and J 8 bases, with 13 bases left between them. The CDR3 DNA reads as TGTGCCAGCAGCCAAGAAGTTTGGCGCGGAGGCTACACCTTC. Translated, it gives CASSQEVWRGGYTF.

This clonotype was observed at least ten times. The CDR3 DNA is TGTGCCACCAGCAAGAGGGGAACCGGGGAGCTGTTTTTT. Amino acids: CATSKRGTGELFF. V usage is TRBV15 and J usage is TRBJ2-2; TRBD1 or TRBD2 may be the D gene (5 bases each). Germline lookup yields CDR1 LNHNV and CDR2 YYDKDF (reference sequence). CDR3 size: 13 residues. V was pared by 4 bases and J by 5 bases, with 8 bases between.

The chain has TRBV9 and TRBJ2-5, with no clear D. The germline gives CDR1 SGDLS, CDR2 YYNGEE. CDR3 length: 13 amino acids. V was cut by 0 bases and J by 3 bases, with 6 bases left in between. CDR3 nucleotide sequence: TGTGCCAGCAGCGTAGCCAGAGAAGAGACCCAGTACTTC. As protein: CASSVAREETQYF.

This clonotype was seen a handful of times. The chain recombines TRBV6-1 with TRBJ1-5; D gene unclear. V lost 5 bases to trimming and J lost 9 bases, with 8 bases between them. Germline CDR1 is MNHNS and CDR2 is SASEGT. The CDR3 runs 11 residues. The CDR3 sequence: CASSSAGPQHF. CDR3 nucleotide sequence: TGTGCCAGCAGTTCGGCGGGGCCCCAGCATTTT.

There are many counts of this clonotype. The V and J genes are TRBV5-1 and TRBJ2-1; a weak D match, TRBD1 (5 bases). V gave up 7 bases and J gave up 10 bases, with 12 bases separating them. This CDR3 spans 11 amino acids. The germline gives CDR1 SGHRS, CDR2 YFSETQ. The CDR3 DNA reads as TGCGCCAGCCGACAGCTCCTCGAGCAGTTCTTC. Protein sequence: CASRQLLEQFF.

CDR3 region: CASSQDHSATLGGEKLFF. In nucleotides, the CDR3 is TGTGCCAGCAGCCAAGATCACTCTGCGACTTTGGGCGGCGAAAAACTGTTTTTT. V is TRBV3-1 and J is TRBJ1-4, with D hard to call. V lost 0 bases and J lost 8, with 22 bases in between. This CDR3 is built from 18 residues. The germline gives CDR1 LGHDT, CDR2 YNNKEL (reference sequence).

This clonotype showed up many times. The chain has TRBV5-1 and TRBJ1-1; D gene ambiguous. This CDR3 contains 12 residues. V lost 0 bases and J lost 4, with 4 bases in between. Per germline, CDR1 SGHRS and CDR2 YFSETQ. CDR3 loop: CASSLDTTEAFF. The CDR3 bases are TGCGCCAGCAGCTTGGACACCACTGAAGCTTTCTTT.

The sample holds a few counts of this clonotype. The V gene is TRBV6-5, the J gene TRBJ2-1, with D perhaps matching TRBD1 or TRBD2 (5 bases each). The CDR3 is made up of 16 amino acids. The V end lost 6 bases, the J end lost 3 bases, and 18 bases lay between the germline ends. The germline CDR1 and CDR2 sequences are MNHEY and SVGAGI. CDR3 amino acids: CASSPNLRGFYNEQFF. The CDR3 coding sequence is TGTGCCAGCAGCCCTAATCTACGGGGCTTCTACAATGAGCAGTTCTTC.

The chain employs TRBV5-1 and TRBJ2-1, with D perhaps TRBD2 (6 bases). Per the germline V gene, CDR1 is SGHRS and CDR2 is YFSETQ. Trimming took 0 bases from V and 4 from J, leaving 11 bases between them. This CDR3 has 15 amino acids. CDR3 DNA sequence: TGCGCCAGCAGCTTGGTAGCTGCGGGGTACAATGAGCAGTTCTTC. It codes for CASSLVAAGYNEQFF.

This clonotype was seen a handful of times. V is TRBV29-1 and J is TRBJ1-2; a possible D gene is TRBD1 (5 bases). From germline, CDR1 is SQVTM and CDR2 ANQGSEA. The CDR3 loop spans 15 amino acids. V was trimmed by 3 bases and J by 7 bases, leaving 21 bases between them. CDR3 residues: CSVEGGAPPLSGYTF. CDR3 bases: TGCAGCGTTGAGGGGGGTGCCCCACCCCTATCTGGCTACACCTTC.

V gene TRBV6-2 or TRBV6-3 combines with J gene TRBJ2-3, with 7 bases that match TRBD2. J lost 0 bases, V lost 0 bases, and 6 bases had no gene match. This CDR3 comprises 17 residues. In germline, CDR1 is MNHEY, CDR2 SVGEGT. The CDR3 nucleotides read TGTGCCAGCAGTTACTCGACTAGCTCCGGTAGCACAGATACGCAGTATTTT. Amino acid sequence: CASSYSTSSGSTDTQYF.

This clonotype was seen only a few times. The CDR3 reads CASSRRTGEADTEAFF. CDR3 nucleotide sequence: TGTGCCAGCAGCCGACGGACAGGGGAAGCGGACACTGAAGCTTTCTTT. The chain employs TRBV11-2 and TRBJ1-1; TRBD1 aligns across 9 bases. Germline lookup yields CDR1 SGHAT and CDR2 FQNNGV. The CDR3 has 16 amino acids. With 5 bases clipped from V and 3 bases from J, the junction kept 10 bases outside the gene matches.

This clonotype was detected a few times. J is TRBJ2-3 and V is TRBV29-1; 9 bases agree with TRBD2. Germline CDR1 reads SQVTM; CDR2 reads ANQGSEA. CDR3 size: 14 residues. V gave up 5 bases and J gave up 4 bases; unmatched junction bases: 7. DNA for the CDR3: TGCAGCGTTAATAGCGGGAGAGGTGCAGATACGCAGTATTTT. It is translated as CSVNSGRGADTQYF.

Only a few counts were recorded for this clonotype. The V gene is TRBV5-6, the J gene TRBJ1-1; D is uncertain. This CDR3 is built from 15 residues. V lost 0 bases and J 0 bases, leaving 9 bases between the germline ends. The germline gives CDR1 SGHDT, CDR2 YYEEEE. CDR3 nucleotide sequence: TGTGCCAGCAGCTTGGAAGCTCGGATGAACACTGAAGCTTTCTTT. Translation gives CASSLEARMNTEAFF. Variable domain in full (rest from reference TRBV5-6 and TRBJ1-1): DAGVTQSPTHLIKTRGQQVTLRCSPKSGHDTVSWYQQALGQGPQFIFQYYEEEERQRGNFPDRFSGHQFPNYSSELNVNALLLGDSALYLCASSLEARMNTEAFFGQGTRLTVV.

This sequence joins TRBV3-1 and TRBJ2-2, with 9 nucleotides matching TRBD1. Germline V gene data show CDR1 as LGHDT and CDR2 as YNNKEL (reference sequence). V shed 1 base and J 6 bases; nucleotides not matched to a gene: 6. CDR3 length equals 16 residues. The CDR3 coding sequence is TGTGCCAGCAGCCAAGGGGACAGGGTCTTCGCCGGGGAGCTGTTTTTT. Protein product: CASSQGDRVFAGELFF.

This clonotype was seen many times. The CDR3 reads CASSPQLADTQYF. The CDR3 DNA follows: TGTGCCAGCAGTCCTCAGCTGGCGGATACGCAGTATTTT. The V gene is TRBV6-6, the J gene TRBJ2-3; D remains ambiguous. V was pared by 5 bases and J by 6 bases, with 12 bases between. The CDR3 loop spans 13 amino acids. Germline CDR1 MNHNY, CDR2 SVGAGI (reference sequence).

V is TRBV4-1 and J is TRBJ1-3; D unresolved. The germline V gene encodes CDR1 MGHRA and CDR2 YSYEKL. The CDR3 contains 14 residues. Trimming removed 1 base from V and 0 bases from J, with 4 bases in between. In DNA, the CDR3 is TGCGCCAGCAGCCAAGGAGTCTCTGGAAACACCATATATTTT. Protein product: CASSQGVSGNTIYF.

This chain joins TRBV29-1 and TRBJ2-7, with D maybe TRBD1 (5 bases). The V end was cut by 5 bases, the J end by 0 bases, with 8 bases between. CDR3 size: 12 residues. Germline V lookup: CDR1 SQVTM, CDR2 ANQGSEA. The CDR3 DNA reads TGCAGCGTTAAAGGGGACTCCTACGAGCAGTACTTC. Translated: CSVKGDSYEQYF.